The next 6 T cell receptor beta chains were all read from a single sample in a study of T cell repertoires in cytomegalovirus infection. TCRdb reprocessed the reads via MiXCR and lists one record per CDR3 protein. The table has around 130,000 distinct CDR3 sequences, more than 7% seen once. The sequenced sample consisted of PBMCs. Receptors originate from a human donor in good health (CMV status not recorded). Some clones in this sample may be carry-over from other donors' samples.

This clonotype has a handful of counts. The gene calls are TRBV7-9 and TRBJ1-1, with unresolved D. The CDR3 covers 15 residues. Trimming left V 1 base short and J 4 bases short, with 13 bases between. Germline CDR1 and CDR2: SEHNR and FQNEAQ (reference sequence). CDR3 residues: CASSLVLGAGTEAFF. Written as DNA, the CDR3 is TGTGCCAGCAGCTTAGTATTGGGCGCGGGCACTGAAGCTTTCTTT.

This clonotype has a handful of counts. The gene calls are TRBV30 and TRBJ2-5; 8 nucleotides match TRBD2. The CDR3 extends over 14 amino acids. Germline trimming cut 0 bases from V and 2 bases from J; bases unmatched to any gene: 2. From germline, CDR1 is GTSNPN and CDR2 SVGIG (reference sequence). The CDR3 nucleotides read TGTGCCTGGAGTGTACTAGCGGTTCAAGAGACCCAGTACTTC. Its protein is CAWSVLAVQETQYF.

This clonotype turned up a few times. The V gene is TRBV14, the J gene TRBJ1-5; D call uncertain. Germline CDR1 reads SGHDN; CDR2 reads FVKESK. The CDR3 loop spans 13 amino acids. The V end was cut by 2 bases, the J end by 6 bases, with 8 bases between. The CDR3 reads CASSQSLGQPQHF. CDR3 nucleotide sequence: TGTGCCAGCAGCCAATCACTGGGTCAGCCCCAGCATTTT.

This clonotype was found many times. The J gene is TRBJ1-2, the V gene TRBV5-1, with 7 bases matching TRBD1. V dropped 4 bases and J dropped 2; count of bases not matched to a gene: 2. CDR3 length: 13 residues. The germline V gene encodes CDR1 SGHRS and CDR2 YFSETQ. CDR3 in amino acids: CASSRDSNYGYTF. CDR3 in DNA: TGCGCCAGCAGCCGGGACAGCAACTATGGCTACACCTTC.

CDR3 DNA sequence: TGCGCCAGCAGCCGCGGGGAAGGTGGGGCCAACGTCCTGACTTTC. This encodes CASSRGEGGANVLTF. The chain has TRBV5-1 and TRBJ2-6; perhaps TRBD2 as D (6 bases). Germline-derived CDR1 and CDR2 are SGHRS and YFSETQ. The CDR3 is 15 residues long. V was shortened by 4 bases and J by 3 bases, with 11 bases between the two germline ends.

In its sample, this clonotype was seen a few times. The chain uses TRBV20-1 and TRBJ2-7; 8 nucleotides match TRBD1. Germline-derived CDR1 and CDR2 are DFQATT and SNEGSKA (reference sequence). V lost 5 bases to trimming and J lost 0 bases; unmatched junction nucleotides: 3. The CDR3 totals 13 residues. CDR3 region: CSADRGDSYEQYF. DNA of the CDR3: TGCAGTGCTGACAGGGGTGACTCCTACGAGCAGTACTTC.